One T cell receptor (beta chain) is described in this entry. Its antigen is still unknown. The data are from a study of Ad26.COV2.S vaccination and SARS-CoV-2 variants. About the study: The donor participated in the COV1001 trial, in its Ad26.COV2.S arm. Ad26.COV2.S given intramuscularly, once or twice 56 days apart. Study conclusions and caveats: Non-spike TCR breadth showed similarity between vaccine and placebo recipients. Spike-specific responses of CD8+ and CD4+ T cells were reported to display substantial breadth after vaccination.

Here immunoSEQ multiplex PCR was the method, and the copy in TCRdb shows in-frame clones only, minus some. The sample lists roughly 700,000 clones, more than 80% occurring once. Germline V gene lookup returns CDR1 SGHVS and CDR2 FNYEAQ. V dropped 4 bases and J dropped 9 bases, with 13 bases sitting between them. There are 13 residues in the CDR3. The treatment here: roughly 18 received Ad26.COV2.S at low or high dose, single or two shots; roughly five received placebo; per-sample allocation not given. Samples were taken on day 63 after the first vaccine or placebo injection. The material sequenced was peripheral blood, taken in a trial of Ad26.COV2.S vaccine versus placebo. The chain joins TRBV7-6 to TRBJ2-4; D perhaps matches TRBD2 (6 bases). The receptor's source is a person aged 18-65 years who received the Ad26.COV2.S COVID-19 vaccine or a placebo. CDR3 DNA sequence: TGTGCCAGCAGCTCGACTAGTTTGAGCATTCAGTACTTC. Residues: CASSSTSLSIQYF. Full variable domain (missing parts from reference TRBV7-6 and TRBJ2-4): GAGVSQSPRYKVTKRGQDVALRCDPISGHVSLYWYRQALGQGPEFLTYFNYEAQQDKSGLPNDRFSAERPEGSISTLTIQRTEQRDSAMYRCASSSTSLSIQYFGAGTRLSVL.